The T cell receptor beta chain described here comes from a study of OX40 agonist ivuxolimab in advanced cancers. A note on the overall study: The costimulatory receptor OX40 (CD134) was targeted by ivuxolimab, a fully human IgG2 agonistic monoclonal antibody. Partial responses were achieved by three dose-escalation patients, of whom one had hepatocellular carcinoma and two had cutaneous melanoma. A male proportion of roughly 80% and a mean age of approximately 55 years, ranging from roughly 23 to 80, were recorded for the dose-escalation cohort. The paper describes the monotherapy dose-escalation part (N of about 52 patients) of the phase I trial of ivuxolimab. Prior anti-PD-1, anti-PD-L1 or anti-CTLA-4 therapy was permitted, and about 40% of dose-escalation patients had received checkpoint inhibitors. Peripheral TCRbeta sequencing aimed to test whether ivuxolimab altered TCR sequence diversity and caused clonal T-cell expansion. Among the roughly 50 dose-escalation patients, around 19 had hepatocellular carcinoma, about 15 melanoma, 9 renal cell carcinoma and 9 head and neck cancer. Intravenous ivuxolimab was administered to patients every 2 weeks at six dose levels: 0.01, 0.1, 0.3, 1.5, 3 and 10 mg/kg. What the work shows at the level of the full study, not this receptor alone: After ivuxolimab, expanded clones were on average more numerous among CD8+ T cells than among CD4+ T cells. Which antigens the clonally expanded peripheral T cells were specific for was not determined. In the 0.1-3.0 mg/kg groups, partial responders had among the lowest normalized peripheral clonal expansion, particularly in CD8+ T cells. Low levels of normalized T-cell clonal expansion were also seen in some patients who did not respond. Clonal expansion of both CD4+ and CD8+ blood T cells was observed from baseline to week 6 at doses 0.1 to 3.0 mg/kg.

With regard to this clone: Its antigen remains undetermined. No much larger clone is present one base from it, and per-base qualities are unavailable.

To sequence the TCRbeta CDR3 region, genomic DNA was isolated from the sorted cells. The immunoSEQ Assay was used for sequencing of TCRbeta CDR3 regions. In its TCRdb copy, this immuneACCESS table keeps in-frame sequences only and misses some clones. Where compared with another copy, unresolved V genes explain less than half of these, and the others have no known cause. Here the sample has fewer than 70,000 clones; roughly 87% occur a single time. More than 15% of the sample goes to the ten largest clones. The trial excluded patients who had a history of autoimmune disease or were on systemic immunosuppression. Peripheral blood for TCR sequencing was drawn from every dose cohort at baseline, at cycle 4 day 1 and at cycle 7 day 1. The samples were drawn from a first-in-human, open-label, multicenter phase I dose-escalation trial of ivuxolimab. Adults with locally advanced or metastatic head and neck squamous cell, hepatocellular, melanoma or renal cell carcinoma were enrolled in the trial. CD4+ and CD8+ T cells were sorted separately from peripheral blood before TCR sequencing.

This sequence originates from an adult with an advanced solid tumor such as melanoma, head and neck, liver or kidney cancer. The sequenced sample was CD4+ or CD8+ T cells sorted from blood, obtained in a trial of the OX40 agonist ivuxolimab.

Read as DNA, the sequence is TGTGCCAGCAGCTTCTGGTATTATAGCAATCAGCCCCAGCATTTT. It translates as CASSFWYYSNQPQHF. The rearranged chain carries TRBV5-6 and TRBJ1-5, with an unclear D gene assignment. From the germline V gene, CDR1 is SGHDT and CDR2 is YYEEEE. Including the terminal cysteine and phenylalanine, the CDR3 comprises 15 residues. The DNA shown is the 45-base CDR3, in frame from base 1. A distance of 9 bases separates the germline ends of V and J, which lose 2 bases and 0 bases respectively.